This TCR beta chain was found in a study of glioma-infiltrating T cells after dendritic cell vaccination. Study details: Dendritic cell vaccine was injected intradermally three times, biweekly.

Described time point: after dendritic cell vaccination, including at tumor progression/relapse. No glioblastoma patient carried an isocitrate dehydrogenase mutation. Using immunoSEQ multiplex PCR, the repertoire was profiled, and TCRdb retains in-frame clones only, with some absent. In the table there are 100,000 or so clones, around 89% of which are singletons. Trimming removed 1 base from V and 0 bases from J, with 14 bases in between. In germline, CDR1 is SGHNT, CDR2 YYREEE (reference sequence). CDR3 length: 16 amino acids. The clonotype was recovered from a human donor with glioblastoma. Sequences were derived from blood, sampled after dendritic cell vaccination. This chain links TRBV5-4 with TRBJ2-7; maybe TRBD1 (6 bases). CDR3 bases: TGTGCCAGCAGCTTGAGGGGCAGGGGATACTCCTACGAGCAGTACTTC. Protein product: CASSLRGRGYSYEQYF.